The rows below give T cell receptor beta chains drawn from one sample of a study of identifying expanded T cells in peripheral blood. Sequencing used immunoSEQ multiplex PCR; TCRdb keeps in-frame clones, though not all of them. In the table there are approximately 110,000 clones, about 87% of which are singletons. Sequencing was done on a sample of blood. All receptors come from a person aged 18-70 years in good health. Each CDR3 is given with its conserved first and last residue. The D gene is left open where the match is weak. Size is omitted from some rows. Given values are once, few, many or a class for expanded clones.

d_call | j_call | clone_size | v_call | cdr3_aa | cdr3_nt
NA | TRBJ2-7 | NA | TRBV27 | CASSWGLFHEQYF | TGTGCCAGCAGTTGGGGACTTTTCCACGAGCAGTACTTC
NA | TRBJ2-5 | NA | TRBV2 | CASSAQETQYF | TGTGCCAGCAGTGCTCAAGAGACCCAGTACTTC
TRBD1 | TRBJ2-3 | NA | TRBV19 | CASKYSGQLSTDTQYF | TGTGCCAGCAAGTACTCGGGACAGCTCAGCACAGATACGCAGTATTTT
NA | TRBJ1-1 | NA | TRBV4-3 | CASSQDGTEAFF | TGCGCCAGCAGCCAAGATGGGACTGAAGCTTTCTTT
TRBD1 | TRBJ2-4 | NA | TRBV4-1 | CASSQGQGTPAKNIQYF | TGCGCCAGCAGCCAAGGACAGGGGACCCCAGCCAAAAACATTCAGTACTTC
NA | TRBJ2-1 | NA | TRBV19 | CASSGGGRFNEQFF | TGTGCCAGTTCGGGGGGCGGCCGGTTCAATGAGCAGTTCTTC
TRBD1 | TRBJ1-1 | NA | TRBV18 | CASSNRGQGTEAFF | TGTGCCAGCTCAAATAGGGGACAGGGCACTGAAGCTTTCTTT
NA | TRBJ2-2 | NA | TRBV5-3 | CARSLPLIRAGELFF | TGTGCCAGAAGCCTCCCCCTTATCAGGGCCGGGGAGCTGTTTTTT
TRBD2 | TRBJ2-7 | few | TRBV10-1 | CASSPGGGYEQYF | TGCGCCAGCAGCCCCGGGGGGGGTTACGAGCAGTACTTC
TRBD1 | TRBJ2-7 | NA | TRBV2 | CASTGPGQEYEQYF | TGTGCCAGCACCGGCCCGGGACAGGAATACGAGCAGTACTTC
NA | TRBJ1-1 | NA | TRBV6-1 | CASIPTEVWTEAFF | TGTGCCAGCATCCCTACTGAGGTGTGGACTGAAGCTTTCTTT
NA | TRBJ2-1 | once | TRBV21-1 | CASRPGQGLYNEQFF | TGTGCCAGCAGGCCGGGACAGGGGTTATACAATGAGCAGTTCTTC
TRBD2 | TRBJ2-3 | NA | TRBV4-2 | CASSQGEAGGFTDTQYF | TGTGCCAGCAGCCAGGGGGAAGCGGGAGGGTTCACAGATACGCAGTATTTT
NA | TRBJ1-3 | NA | TRBV9 | CASSIPSAGSGNTIYF | TGTGCCAGCAGCATCCCGTCAGCAGGATCCGGAAACACCATATATTTT
TRBD1 | TRBJ1-3 | NA | TRBV7-9 | CASSLDRGSGNTIYF | TGTGCCAGCAGCCTGGACAGGGGGTCTGGAAACACCATATATTTT
TRBD1 | TRBJ2-7 | NA | TRBV7-2 | CASSSRTGSYEQYF | TGTGCCAGCAGCTCCAGGACAGGTTCCTACGAGCAGTACTTC